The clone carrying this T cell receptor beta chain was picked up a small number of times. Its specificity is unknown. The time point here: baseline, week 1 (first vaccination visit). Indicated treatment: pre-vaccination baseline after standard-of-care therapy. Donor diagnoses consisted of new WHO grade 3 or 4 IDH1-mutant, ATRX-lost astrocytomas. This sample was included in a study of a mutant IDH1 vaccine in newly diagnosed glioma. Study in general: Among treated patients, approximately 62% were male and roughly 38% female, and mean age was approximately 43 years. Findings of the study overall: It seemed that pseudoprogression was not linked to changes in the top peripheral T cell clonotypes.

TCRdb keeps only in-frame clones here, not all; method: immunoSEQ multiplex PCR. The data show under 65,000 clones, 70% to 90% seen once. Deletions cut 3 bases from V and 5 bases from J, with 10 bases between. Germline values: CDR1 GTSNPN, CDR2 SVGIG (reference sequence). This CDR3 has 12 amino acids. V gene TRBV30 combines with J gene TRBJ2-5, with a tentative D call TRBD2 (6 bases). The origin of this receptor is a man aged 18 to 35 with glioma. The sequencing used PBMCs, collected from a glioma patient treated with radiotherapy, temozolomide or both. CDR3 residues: CAWRGLAETQYF. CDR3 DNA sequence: TGTGCCTGGAGGGGGCTAGCGGAGACCCAGTACTTC.